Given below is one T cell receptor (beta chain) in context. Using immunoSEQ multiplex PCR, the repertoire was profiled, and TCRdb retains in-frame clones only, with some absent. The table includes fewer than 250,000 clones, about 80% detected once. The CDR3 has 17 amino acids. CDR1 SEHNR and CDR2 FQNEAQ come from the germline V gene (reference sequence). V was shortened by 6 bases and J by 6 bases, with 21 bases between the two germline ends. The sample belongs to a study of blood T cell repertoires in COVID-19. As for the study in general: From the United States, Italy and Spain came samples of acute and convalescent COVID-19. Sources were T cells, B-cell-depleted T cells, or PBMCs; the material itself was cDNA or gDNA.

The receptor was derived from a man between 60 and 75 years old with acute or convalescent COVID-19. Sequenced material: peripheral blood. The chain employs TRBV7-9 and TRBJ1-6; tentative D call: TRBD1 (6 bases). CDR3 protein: CASSSHSTGAANSPLHF. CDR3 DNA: TGTGCCAGCAGTTCCCACTCGACAGGCGCCGCTAATTCACCCCTCCACTTT.